Shown below are 9 T cell receptor beta chains from a single sample sequenced in a study of CD8 T cells in Susac syndrome. After extraction with the RNeasy kit, roughly 0.45 to 1 ug of the RNA was reverse transcribed using random hexamers. TCRdb re-called the immunoSEQ multiplex PCR reads with MiXCR, one entry per CDR3 protein. The table shows some 100,000 distinct CDR3 sequences, with around 95% occurring only once. Sequenced input: CD8+ T cells from PBMCs. Receptors originate from a human donor with Susac syndrome.

The rearrangement links TRBV23-1 to TRBJ1-1, with 11 bases aligning to TRBD1. TRBV23-1 is marked as an open reading frame, function uncertain. This CDR3 comprises 16 residues. With V trimmed by 3 bases and J by 5 bases, 8 bases remained unmatched. This CDR3 reads CASSQRTGGVLTEAFF. The CDR3 bases are TGCGCCAGCAGTCAGAGGACAGGGGGCGTTTTGACTGAAGCTTTCTTT.

This chain uses TRBV29-1 with TRBJ2-5; perhaps D is TRBD1 or TRBD2 (5 bases each). CDR3 length: 15 amino acids. The germline gives CDR1 SQVTM, CDR2 ANQGSEA. The V end was cut by 7 bases, the J end by 1 base, with 19 bases between. The CDR3 nucleotides are TGCAGCGGGGGCCTAGCAGATACTCCCCAAGAGACCCAGTACTTC. It specifies CSGGLADTPQETQYF.

In this sample, this clonotype turned up once. The rearrangement joins TRBV13 to TRBJ1-2; 7 nucleotides match TRBD1. CDR1 and CDR2 (germline): PRHDT, FYEKMQ (reference sequence). The CDR3 has 16 residues. With 5 bases clipped from V and 2 bases from J, the junction kept 11 bases outside the gene matches. As DNA, the CDR3 is TGTGCCAGCAGCCCGACATTGACAGGGTCCAACTATGGCTACACCTTC. Protein product: CASSPTLTGSNYGYTF.

This chain joins TRBV2 and TRBJ2-2; 8 positions match TRBD2. V trimming: 6 bases; J trimming: 5 bases; junction bases outside the gene matches: 14. CDR3 length: 17 residues. Germline CDR1 reads SNHLY; CDR2 reads FYNNEI. CDR3 residues: CASRRNGLLAATGELFF. In DNA form, the CDR3 reads TGTGCCAGCAGACGAAACGGACTACTAGCGGCGACCGGGGAGCTGTTTTTT.

The chain is built from TRBV12-3 or TRBV12-4 and TRBJ1-2; no firm D call. The CDR3 is 13 residues long. V shed 2 bases and J shed 4 bases, with 8 bases lying between them. CDR3 sequence: CASSLLAVYGYTF. The CDR3 nucleotides are TGTGCCAGCAGTTTATTGGCGGTCTATGGCTACACCTTC.

The gene calls are TRBV5-1 and TRBJ2-6; D might be TRBD2 (5 bases). Germline V CDR1 and CDR2: SGHRS, YFSETQ. The CDR3 has 15 amino acids. V lost 0 bases and J lost 2, with 6 bases in between. The DNA for the CDR3 is TGCGCCAGCAGCTTGGACGGGGCTGGGGCCAACGTCCTGACTTTC. Amino acid sequence: CASSLDGAGANVLTF.

The chain links TRBV4-1 to TRBJ1-1, with a tentative D call TRBD1 (5 bases). V lost 4 bases, J lost 4 bases, and 16 bases lay in between. Germline CDR1 MGHRA, CDR2 YSYEKL. The CDR3 runs to 15 residues. The CDR3 loop is CASSPFAGRVTEAFF. The DNA of the CDR3 is TGCGCCAGCAGCCCCTTCGCAGGGCGGGTCACTGAAGCTTTCTTT.

This clonotype came up once. The chain carries TRBV24-1 and TRBJ2-1; perhaps TRBD2 as D (5 bases). Germline V gives CDR1 KGHDR, CDR2 SFDVKD. The CDR3 loop spans 12 amino acids. Trimming cost V 6 bases and J 11 bases, with 13 bases left between them. The CDR3 reads CATSIHSSQQFF. DNA of the CDR3: TGTGCCACCAGTATCCACTCTAGCCAGCAGTTCTTC.

The chain is built from TRBV4-1 and TRBJ2-3; the D is unclear. V was shortened by 3 bases and J by 1 base, with 11 bases between the two germline ends. CDR1 and CDR2 from the germline V gene are MGHRA and YSYEKL. CDR3 length: 15 residues. The CDR3 protein is CASSHQLRGTDTQYF. The CDR3 DNA sequence: TGCGCCAGCAGCCACCAACTTAGGGGCACAGATACGCAGTATTTT.